One sample yielded the 6 T cell receptor beta chains listed below, sequenced in a study of human T cells and chemical hapten exposure. TCRdb called the RACE reads again in MiXCR, with one record for every CDR3 protein. The data contain about 85,000 distinct CDR3 sequences, more than 9% of them singletons. The time point denotes: patch test 2, 6 weeks after DPC sensitization. Described treatment: therapeutic diphenylcyclopropenone sensitization with weekly scalp DPC. The material was whole blood, obtained in connection with sensitization to the hapten diphenylcyclopropenone (DPC). All receptors derive from a man in his late teens or twenties with alopecia areata. Some clones in this sample may be carry-over from other donors' samples.

The rearrangement links TRBV7-2 to TRBJ2-2; D ambiguous. Trimming removed 8 bases from V and 2 bases from J, with 3 bases in between. This CDR3 comprises 11 residues. The V gene's germline CDR1 is SGHTA and CDR2 FQGNSA. The CDR3 here is CASGNTGELFF. CDR3 sequence (DNA): TGTGCCAGCGGCAACACCGGGGAGCTGTTTTTT. Combining the CDR3 with reference TRBV7-2 and TRBJ2-2 gives the whole variable domain GAGVSQSPSNKVTEKGKDVELRCDPISGHTALYWYRQSLGQGLEFLIYFQGNSAPDKSGLPSDRFSAERTGGSVSTLTIQRTQQEDSAVYLCASGNTGELFFGEGSRLTVL.

This clonotype has ten or more counts. The CDR3 sequence is CASRAGDFGEGYSPLHF. The CDR3 nucleotides are TGTGCCAGCAGGGCCGGGGATTTCGGGGAAGGTTATTCACCCCTCCACTTT. The rearrangement uses TRBV7-2 and TRBJ1-6; D gene uncertain. The length of the CDR3 is 17 residues. Germline CDR1 is SGHTA and CDR2 is FQGNSA. V lost 6 bases and J lost 8, with 23 bases in between.

The sample holds a few counts of this clonotype. The rearrangement uses TRBV5-1 and TRBJ2-3; D is undetermined. The length of the CDR3 is 13 residues. The V end lost 1 base, the J end lost 5 bases, and 8 bases lay between the germline ends. CDR1 SGHRS and CDR2 YFSETQ come from the germline V gene. The CDR3 sequence: CASSLSWGDTQYF. The DNA of the CDR3 is TGCGCCAGCAGCTTGTCATGGGGAGATACGCAGTATTTT. The full variable domain, in which reference TRBV5-1 and TRBJ2-3 provide the parts outside the CDR3, is KAGVTQTPRYLIKTRGQQVTLSCSPISGHRSVSWYQQTPGQGLQFLFEYFSETQRNKGNFPGRFSGRQFSNSRSEMNVSTLELGDSALYLCASSLSWGDTQYFGPGTRLTVL.

The V and J genes are TRBV9 and TRBJ1-2; no clear D. Deletions cut 0 bases from V and 6 bases from J, with 15 bases between. CDR3 length: 15 amino acids. Per the germline V gene, CDR1 is SGDLS and CDR2 is YYNGEE. The CDR3, as DNA: TGTGCCAGCAGCGTAGTCGCACATACCCTGGATGGCTACACCTTC. This encodes CASSVVAHTLDGYTF.

This clonotype was detected many times. V usage is TRBV29-1 and J usage is TRBJ1-2; D is ambiguous. The length of the CDR3 is 14 residues. V was shortened by 3 bases and J by 7 bases, with 18 bases between the two germline ends. The germline V gene encodes CDR1 SQVTM and CDR2 ANQGSEA. The CDR3, as DNA: TGCAGCGTTGAGACTCCCGGGCCCGAGGGTGGCTACACCTTC. It yields the protein CSVETPGPEGGYTF.

The rearrangement joins TRBV20-1 to TRBJ1-2, with D unclear. The CDR3 is made up of 13 amino acids. V was cut by 3 bases and J by 4 bases, with 12 bases left in between. Germline V CDR1 and CDR2: DFQATT, SNEGSKA (reference sequence). The CDR3 protein is CSASGQGSYGYTF. In DNA form, the CDR3 reads TGCAGTGCTAGTGGGCAAGGCTCCTATGGCTACACCTTC.